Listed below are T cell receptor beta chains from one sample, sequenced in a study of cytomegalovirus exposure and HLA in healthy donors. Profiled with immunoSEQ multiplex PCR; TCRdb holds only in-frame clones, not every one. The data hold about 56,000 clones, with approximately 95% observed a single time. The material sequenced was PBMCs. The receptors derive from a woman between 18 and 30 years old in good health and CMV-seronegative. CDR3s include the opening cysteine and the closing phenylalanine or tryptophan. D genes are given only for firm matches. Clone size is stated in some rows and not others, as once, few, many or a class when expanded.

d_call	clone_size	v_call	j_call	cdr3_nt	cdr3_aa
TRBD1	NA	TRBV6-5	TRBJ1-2	TGTGCCAGCAGAGCGGGACAGGGTCCCTACTATGGCTACACCTTC	CASRAGQGPYYGYTF
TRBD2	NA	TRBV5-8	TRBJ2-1	TGTGCCAGCAGACCGGGACTAGCGGGTGCGAGCTCCTACAATGAGCAGTTCTTC	CASRPGLAGASSYNEQFF
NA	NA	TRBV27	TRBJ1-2	TGTGCCAGCATGAAACGGAGGAGTCGTGCTAACTATGGCTACACCTTC	CASMKRRSRANYGYTF
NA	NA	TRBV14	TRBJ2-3	TGTGCCAGCAGCCACTCCGGGAGTAGGGCAGATACGCAGTATTTT	CASSHSGSRADTQYF
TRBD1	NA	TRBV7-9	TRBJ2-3	TGTGCCAGCAGCTCGCCGACAGGGATAGCAGATACGCAGTATTTT	CASSSPTGIADTQYF
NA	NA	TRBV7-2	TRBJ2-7	TGTGCCAGCAGCTTGGGGGGAGTCCACGAGCAGTACTTC	CASSLGGVHEQYF
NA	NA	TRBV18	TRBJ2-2	TGTGCCAGCTCACCACGCGTACCCGAACTCGCGAACACCGGGGAGCTGTTTTTT	CASSPRVPELANTGELFF
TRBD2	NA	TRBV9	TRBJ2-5	TGTGCCAGCAGCGGGGGACTAGTTGCGGAGACCCAGTACTTC	CASSGGLVAETQYF
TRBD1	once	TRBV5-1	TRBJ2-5	TGCGCCAGCAGCTTGGCCGTGGGACAGGGGTGGGAGACCCAGTACTTC	CASSLAVGQGWETQYF
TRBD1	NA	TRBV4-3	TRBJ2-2	TGCGCCAGCAGCCAAGAAAGACAGGGGCTCACCGGGGAGCTGTTTTTT	CASSQERQGLTGELFF